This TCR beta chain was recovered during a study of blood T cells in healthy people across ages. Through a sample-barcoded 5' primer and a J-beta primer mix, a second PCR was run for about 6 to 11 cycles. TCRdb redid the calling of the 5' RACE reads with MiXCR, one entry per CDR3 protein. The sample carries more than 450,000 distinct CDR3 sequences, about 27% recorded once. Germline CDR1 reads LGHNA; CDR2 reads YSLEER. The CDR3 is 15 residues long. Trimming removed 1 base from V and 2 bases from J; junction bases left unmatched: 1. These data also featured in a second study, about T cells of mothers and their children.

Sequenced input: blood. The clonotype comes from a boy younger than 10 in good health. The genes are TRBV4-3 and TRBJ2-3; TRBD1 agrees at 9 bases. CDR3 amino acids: CASSQGDRVTDTQYF. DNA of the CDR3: TGCGCCAGCAGCCAAGGGGACAGGGTCACAGATACGCAGTATTTT.